What follows describes a single T cell receptor (beta chain). The source of the sample is a study of blood T cell repertoires in COVID-19. Across the study: PBMCs, B-cell-depleted T cells, or T cells provided the cDNA or gDNA that made up the material.

The trim removed 6 bases at V and 0 bases at J, leaving 2 bases unmatched. Germline assignment: CDR1 LNHDA and CDR2 SQIVND (reference sequence). The CDR3 spans 14 residues. The method was immunoSEQ multiplex PCR; TCRdb's version includes in-frame clones alone and lacks a portion of them. Seen here are 70,000 to 75,000 clones, over 75% observed once, and the top ten hold roughly 5.5%. The sequencing input was peripheral blood. The clonotype comes from a human donor in a cohort sampled during active COVID-19. The genes are TRBV19 and TRBJ2-1, with 7 bases matching TRBD2. CDR3 in DNA: TGTGCCAGTAGCCCGGGAGGCTCCTACAATGAGCAGTTCTTC. Amino acid sequence: CASSPGGSYNEQFF.